The 12 T cell receptor beta chains in this list originate from one sample, sequenced in a study of cytomegalovirus exposure and HLA in healthy donors. Some clones are missing from TCRdb's copy, which holds only in-frame ones; the method was immunoSEQ multiplex PCR. Of around 160,000 clones listed, roughly 80% were seen once; the top ten hold 2% to 2.5%. The specimen was PBMCs. Receptors originate from a young man in good health and CMV-seropositive.

The chain employs TRBV4-3 and TRBJ1-6; D gene ambiguous. The CDR3 is made up of 17 amino acids. Germline V gives CDR1 LGHNA, CDR2 YSLEER. The ends were cut back, 0 bases at V and 0 bases at J, with 9 bases in the middle. The CDR3 is CASSQDGRSSYNSPLHF. CDR3 DNA sequence: TGCGCCAGCAGCCAAGATGGCCGGAGCTCCTATAATTCACCCCTCCACTTT.

This clone was found once. In the same sample, other DNA sequences code for this CDR3. The J gene is TRBJ1-5, the V gene TRBV4-3; D is possibly TRBD1 (6 bases). Germline V gene lookup returns CDR1 LGHNA and CDR2 YSLEER. The CDR3 extends over 17 amino acids. Trimming removed 0 bases from V and 0 bases from J, with 12 bases in between. DNA for the CDR3: TGCGCCAGCAGCCAAGATGCCCGAGGGGGTAGCAATCAGCCCCAGCATTTT. Its translation is CASSQDARGGSNQPQHF.

This clone has a handful of counts. The rearrangement links TRBV7-9 to TRBJ2-7; D not resolved. The V and J ends lost 5 bases and 0 bases respectively, with 8 bases between them. This CDR3 is built from 13 residues. Germline assignment: CDR1 SEHNR and CDR2 FQNEAQ (reference sequence). CDR3 in DNA: TGTGCCAGCAGCGACACCTACTCCTACGAGCAGTACTTC. Translated, it gives CASSDTYSYEQYF.

This chain connects TRBV19 to TRBJ2-5; TRBD2 is a possible D gene (5 bases). Germline CDR1 and CDR2: LNHDA and SQIVND (reference sequence). V was trimmed by 5 bases and J by 3 bases, leaving 10 bases between them. This CDR3 has 13 residues. In nucleotides, the CDR3 is TGTGCCAGTAGTCGGAAGGGAGAAGAGACCCAGTACTTC. This translates into CASSRKGEETQYF.

The chain couples TRBV5-1 to TRBJ1-1; D is uncertain. Germline V CDR1 and CDR2: SGHRS, YFSETQ. Trimming removed 0 bases from V and 4 bases from J, with 10 bases in between. The CDR3 has 14 amino acids. Here the CDR3 reads CASSLALTSTEAFF. The CDR3 bases are TGCGCCAGCAGCTTGGCCCTCACCAGCACTGAAGCTTTCTTT. The complete variable domain, with remaining parts taken from reference TRBV5-1 and TRBJ1-1, reads KAGVTQTPRYLIKTRGQQVTLSCSPISGHRSVSWYQQTPGQGLQFLFEYFSETQRNKGNFPGRFSGRQFSNSRSEMNVSTLELGDSALYLCASSLALTSTEAFFGQGTRLTVV.

This chain connects TRBV6-5 to TRBJ1-1; the match to TRBD1 covers 10 bases. V dropped 4 bases and J dropped 5; count of bases not matched to a gene: 10. The germline CDR1 and CDR2 sequences are MNHEY and SVGAGI. The length of the CDR3 is 16 residues. CDR3 loop: CASSFVTGGYGTEAFF. CDR3 DNA sequence: TGTGCCAGCAGTTTCGTGACAGGGGGCTATGGGACTGAAGCTTTCTTT.

This clone was picked up a small number of times. This chain links TRBV29-1 with TRBJ2-7; 9 bases map to TRBD2. Per the germline V gene, CDR1 is SQVTM and CDR2 is ANQGSEA. The CDR3 is made up of 14 amino acids. V was pared by 6 bases and J by 4 bases, with 10 bases of the junction left unmatched. The CDR3 region has the DNA TGCAGCGTCGCCGTTGCGGGGGGGACTTACGAGCAGTACTTC. The encoded protein is CSVAVAGGTYEQYF.

This rearrangement joins TRBV18 to TRBJ2-1; 7 bases are a match to TRBD2. Germline V lookup: CDR1 KGHSH, CDR2 LQKENI. The CDR3 loop spans 15 amino acids. The junction had 4 bases not matched to a gene; V was cut back by 3 bases and J by 2 bases. CDR3 in DNA: TGTGCCAGCTCACCCCCGGGAGGCGCCTACAATGAGCAGTTCTTC. Translation gives CASSPPGGAYNEQFF.

V is TRBV30 and J is TRBJ2-7; D remains ambiguous. V was cut by 0 bases and J by 5 bases, with 11 bases left in between. The CDR3 sequence is 13 residues long. Germline values: CDR1 GTSNPN, CDR2 SVGIG (reference sequence). CDR3 in amino acids: CAWSVLGSHEQYF. The CDR3 nucleotides are TGTGCCTGGAGTGTGCTCGGGTCCCACGAGCAGTACTTC.

The chain combines TRBV9 with TRBJ1-3; D unclear. V was shortened by 2 bases and J by 0 bases, with 6 bases between the two germline ends. Germline CDR1 and CDR2: SGDLS and YYNGEE. This CDR3 is 14 amino acids long. The CDR3 is CASSVENSGNTIYF. CDR3 bases: TGTGCCAGCAGCGTTGAGAACTCTGGAAACACCATATATTTT.

V gene TRBV18 combines with J gene TRBJ1-2, with 10 bases that match TRBD1. The V gene's germline CDR1 is KGHSH and CDR2 LQKENI. The CDR3 is 14 amino acids. After removal of 3 bases from V and 6 bases from J, the junction contained 4 bases not matched to a gene. CDR3 loop: CASSPRQGADGYTF. For the CDR3, the DNA is TGTGCCAGCTCACCGAGACAGGGGGCTGATGGCTACACCTTC. The full variable domain, its missing parts supplied by reference TRBV18 and TRBJ1-2, is NAGVMQNPRHLVRRRGQEARLRCSPMKGHSHVYWYRQLPEEGLKFMVYLQKENIIDESGMPKERFSAEFPKEGPSILRIQQVVRGDSAAYFCASSPRQGADGYTFGSGTRLTVV.

The chain links TRBV19 to TRBJ2-3; D not resolved. V lost 7 bases and J lost 4, with 9 bases in between. Per the germline V gene, CDR1 is LNHDA and CDR2 is SQIVND (reference sequence). The CDR3 has 12 amino acids. The chain's CDR3 is CASNIPADTQYF. CDR3 in DNA: TGTGCCAGTAATATCCCTGCAGATACGCAGTATTTT. The full variable domain, completed using reference TRBV19 and TRBJ2-3, is DGGITQSPKYLFRKEGQNVTLSCEQNLNHDAMYWYRQDPGQGLRLIYYSQIVNDFQKGDIAEGYSVSREKKESFPLTVTSAQKNPTAFYLCASNIPADTQYFGPGTRLTVL.